The 23 T cell receptor beta chains below all came from one sample that was sequenced in a study of radiation and T cells in renal cell carcinoma. Profiled with immunoSEQ multiplex PCR; TCRdb holds only in-frame clones, not every one. The sample comprises around 130,000 clones, roughly four fifths of which are singletons, and under 2.5% rests with the top ten. Stated time point: blood 2 weeks post-SBRT. The sample's treatment: 15 Gy SBRT to primary tumor, nephrectomy 4 weeks later. Sequencing was performed on blood, taken from a patient whose treatment included radiotherapy and nephrectomy. The receptor set was obtained from a woman in her sixties with renal cell carcinoma.

V is TRBV5-1 and J is TRBJ2-7; 9 positions match TRBD1. In germline, CDR1 is SGHRS, CDR2 YFSETQ. CDR3 length: 15 residues. J lost 2 bases, V lost 4 bases, and 7 bases had no gene match. DNA for the CDR3: TGCGCCAGCAGCGAATCCGGGACAGGGCCCTACGAGCAGTACTTC. Its protein is CASSESGTGPYEQYF.

The gene calls are TRBV27 and TRBJ2-2; D possibly corresponds to TRBD2 (5 bases). With 8 bases removed from V and 7 bases from J, the gap between germline ends came to 17 bases. The CDR3 contains 14 residues. CDR1 is MNHEY, CDR2 SMNVEV, per germline (reference sequence). CDR3: CASSPGTGGGELFF. The CDR3 region has the DNA TGTGCCAGCTCTCCCGGAACCGGAGGCGGGGAGCTGTTTTTT.

The gene calls are TRBV9 and TRBJ2-2, with 8 bases matching TRBD1. CDR1 and CDR2 (germline): SGDLS, YYNGEE. V dropped 3 bases and J dropped 2; count of bases not matched to a gene: 6. CDR3 size: 16 residues. CDR3 sequence (DNA): TGTGCCAGCAGCGCGGGACAGGCACGAAACACCGGGGAGCTGTTTTTT. Translated, it gives CASSAGQARNTGELFF.

Only a few counts were recorded for this clone. This sequence joins TRBV6-5 and TRBJ2-1, with TRBD2 as a possible D gene (6 bases). This CDR3 is built from 14 residues. Trimming stripped 0 bases from V and 8 bases from J, with 11 bases between. Germline V gene data show CDR1 as MNHEY and CDR2 as SVGAGI. CDR3 nucleotide sequence: TGTGCCAGCAGTTACTCAGACTGGGGGGATGAGCAGTTCTTC. It specifies CASSYSDWGDEQFF.

The chain carries TRBV7-9 and TRBJ2-7, with 7 bases fitting TRBD1. The J segment lost 7 bases and the V segment lost 5 bases, leaving 14 bases of the junction unmatched. CDR3 size: 15 residues. Germline-derived CDR1 and CDR2 are SEHNR and FQNEAQ (reference sequence). The CDR3 protein is CASSIRQGPPKEQYF. The CDR3 nucleotides are TGTGCCAGCAGCATAAGACAGGGCCCTCCTAAGGAGCAGTACTTC. Complete variable domain (other parts from reference TRBV7-9 and TRBJ2-7): DTGVSQNPRHKITKRGQNVTFRCDPISEHNRLYWYRQTLGQGPEFLTYFQNEAQLEKSRLLSDRFSAERPKGSFSTLEIQRTEQGDSAMYLCASSIRQGPPKEQYFGPGTRLTVT.

This chain joins TRBV4-1 and TRBJ2-3; D is ambiguous. Trimming removed 2 bases from V and 0 bases from J, with 9 bases in between. The germline V gene has CDR1 MGHRA and CDR2 YSYEKL. The CDR3 has 15 amino acids. The CDR3 region has the DNA TGCGCCAGCAGCCAAATAGAGACGAGCACAGATACGCAGTATTTT. It codes for CASSQIETSTDTQYF.

This clone was picked up a small number of times. This chain connects TRBV19 to TRBJ1-4; D is unclear. The germline V gene has CDR1 LNHDA and CDR2 SQIVND (reference sequence). The CDR3 covers 12 residues. Trimming pared 3 bases from V and 8 bases from J, leaving 7 bases between. The CDR3 DNA follows: TGTGCCAGTAGTATCACCGACGAAAAACTGTTTTTT. It is translated as CASSITDEKLFF.

This clone was picked up a small number of times. This rearrangement joins TRBV19 to TRBJ2-7, with D perhaps given as TRBD1 or TRBD2 (5 bases each). The CDR3 is 15 amino acids. Germline V CDR1 and CDR2: LNHDA, SQIVND (reference sequence). V lost 8 bases and J lost 1, with 18 bases in between. The CDR3, as DNA: TGTGCCAGTTCCAGGGAGTTTGGGCTATCCTACGAGCAGTACTTC. Translation: CASSREFGLSYEQYF.

The genes are TRBV4-2 and TRBJ1-5, with 7 bases matching TRBD1. V was pared by 5 bases and J by 5 bases, with 6 bases of the junction left unmatched. Germline V gene sequence: CDR1 LGHNA, CDR2 YNFKEQ. CDR3 size: 14 residues. The CDR3 sequence is CASSRGREDQPQHF. CDR3 DNA: TGTGCCAGCAGCAGGGGGCGGGAAGATCAGCCCCAGCATTTT.

The rearrangement joins TRBV2 to TRBJ1-2; a weak D match, TRBD1 (5 bases). Trimming removed 4 bases from V and 8 bases from J, with 8 bases in between. The CDR3 extends over 11 amino acids. The germline V gene has CDR1 SNHLY and CDR2 FYNNEI. The CDR3 loop is CASSGGAGYTF. DNA of the CDR3: TGTGCCAGCAGTGGAGGGGCCGGCTACACCTTC.

V is TRBV7-3 and J is TRBJ2-1, with 9 bases identical to TRBD2. The J segment lost 8 bases and the V segment lost 6 bases, leaving 11 bases of the junction unmatched. The germline CDR1 and CDR2 sequences are SGHTA and FQGTGA. CDR3 length: 15 residues. The CDR3 is CASRVGAGGPYEQFF. CDR3 in DNA: TGTGCCAGCAGAGTAGGGGCGGGAGGGCCCTATGAGCAGTTCTTC.

The rearrangement joins TRBV4-2 to TRBJ2-3; a weak D match, TRBD2 (6 bases). Trimming left V 2 bases short and J 0 bases short, with 18 bases between. The CDR3 runs 18 residues. CDR1 LGHNA and CDR2 YNFKEQ come from the germline V gene. As DNA, the CDR3 is TGTGCCAGCAGCCAACGGATACTACTGGGAGGTAGCACAGATACGCAGTATTTT. It encodes CASSQRILLGGSTDTQYF.

J is TRBJ1-2 and V is TRBV6-6; a weak D match, TRBD1 (5 bases). V gave up 6 bases and J gave up 3 bases, with 11 bases separating them. The CDR3 extends over 13 amino acids. From germline, CDR1 is MNHNY and CDR2 SVGAGI (reference sequence). The chain's CDR3 is CASSEQAYYGYTF. The CDR3 DNA is TGTGCCAGCAGCGAACAGGCGTACTATGGCTACACCTTC.

The rearrangement joins TRBV5-4 to TRBJ1-1; D call uncertain. The CDR3 is 13 residues long. The V and J ends lost 0 bases and 4 bases respectively, with 7 bases between them. The germline V gene has CDR1 SGHNT and CDR2 YYREEE (reference sequence). In DNA form, the CDR3 reads TGTGCCAGCAGCTTGGAGGCAGTCACTGAAGCTTTCTTT. As protein: CASSLEAVTEAFF.

DNA for the CDR3: TGTGCCAGCTCACCACCGGTAGTACCCGAAGCTTTCTTT. Translating it yields CASSPPVVPEAFF. The chain has TRBV18 and TRBJ1-1; D remains ambiguous. The CDR3 consists of 13 residues. The V end lost 0 bases, the J end lost 8 bases, and 10 bases lay between the germline ends. Germline assignment: CDR1 KGHSH and CDR2 LQKENI.

This clone has a single count. This chain joins TRBV18 and TRBJ1-2, with D tentatively TRBD1 (5 bases). V lost 3 bases, J lost 8 bases, and 13 bases lay in between. Germline-derived CDR1 and CDR2 are KGHSH and LQKENI. The CDR3 contains 13 residues. CDR3 protein: CASSPDGARGYTF. The DNA for the CDR3 is TGTGCCAGCTCACCGGATGGGGCTCGGGGCTACACCTTC.

The chain recombines TRBV7-8 with TRBJ2-1; 7 nucleotides match TRBD1. The CDR3 has 16 residues. The ends lost 2 bases at V and 7 bases at J; junction bases unmatched: 11. Germline assignment: CDR1 SGHVS and CDR2 FQNEAQ. The CDR3 DNA is TGTGCCAGCAGCTTATTTAGAGTCTCAGGGGGAAATGAGCAGTTCTTC. It specifies CASSLFRVSGGNEQFF. The whole variable domain, remainder taken from reference TRBV7-8 and TRBJ2-1, is GAGVSQSPRYKVAKRGQDVALRCDPISGHVSLFWYQQALGQGPEFLTYFQNEAQLDKSGLPSDRFFAERPEGSVSTLKIQRTQQEDSAVYLCASSLFRVSGGNEQFFGPGTRLTVL.

The gene calls are TRBV28 and TRBJ2-7; D gene ambiguous. V lost 2 bases to trimming and J lost 3 bases, with 11 bases between them. This CDR3 is 14 amino acids long. CDR1 is MDHEN and CDR2 is SYDVKM in the germline V gene. Here the CDR3 DNA reads TGTGCCAGCAGTTTAATACCAGGATACTACGAGCAGTACTTC. Its translation is CASSLIPGYYEQYF. Supplemented by reference TRBV28 and TRBJ2-7, the full variable domain reads DVKVTQSSRYLVKRTGEKVFLECVQDMDHENMFWYRQDPGLGLRLIYFSYDVKMKEKGDIPEGYSVSREKKERFSLILESASTNQTSMYLCASSLIPGYYEQYFGPGTRLTVT.

The chain is built from TRBV5-4 and TRBJ1-3; D unclear. Germline V gives CDR1 SGHNT, CDR2 YYREEE (reference sequence). This CDR3 region has 13 residues. With 2 bases removed from V and 4 bases from J, the gap between germline ends came to 7 bases. The CDR3 sequence is CASSFGSGNTIYF. CDR3 bases: TGTGCCAGCAGCTTCGGCAGCGGAAACACCATATATTTT.

V gene TRBV6-6 combines with J gene TRBJ2-5; no reliable D call. From germline, CDR1 is MNHNY and CDR2 SVGAGI (reference sequence). This CDR3 spans 13 amino acids. Trimming took 4 bases from V and 4 from J, leaving 10 bases between them. The CDR3: CASSFRSVETQYF. CDR3 nucleotides: TGTGCCAGCAGTTTCCGCTCGGTAGAGACCCAGTACTTC.

The chain uses TRBV4-1 and TRBJ1-4; D perhaps matches TRBD1 (5 bases). The ends were cut back, 4 bases at V and 8 bases at J, with 20 bases in the middle. This CDR3 has 16 amino acids. CDR1 and CDR2 from the germline V gene are MGHRA and YSYEKL. This CDR3 reads CASSRAVGTRREKLFF. The DNA of the CDR3 is TGCGCCAGCAGCCGAGCTGTCGGGACTAGAAGGGAAAAACTGTTTTTT.

In its sample, this clone was seen a few times. The chain recombines TRBV4-2 with TRBJ1-2; the D is unclear. V was trimmed by 3 bases and J by 6 bases, leaving 8 bases between them. Germline V gives CDR1 LGHNA, CDR2 YNFKEQ. The CDR3 loop spans 12 amino acids. CDR3 sequence reads: CASSHYRDGYTF. As DNA, the CDR3 is TGTGCCAGCAGCCATTATCGGGATGGCTACACCTTC.

J is TRBJ2-6 and V is TRBV19, with 9 positions matching TRBD1. The CDR3 runs to 12 residues. Losses at the gene ends were 8 bases for V and 12 bases for J; bases not matched to a gene: 5. The germline V gene encodes CDR1 LNHDA and CDR2 SQIVND (reference sequence). Written as DNA, the CDR3 is TGTGCCAGTGGGACAGGGCTCGGCGTCCTGACTTTC. Its translation is CASGTGLGVLTF.